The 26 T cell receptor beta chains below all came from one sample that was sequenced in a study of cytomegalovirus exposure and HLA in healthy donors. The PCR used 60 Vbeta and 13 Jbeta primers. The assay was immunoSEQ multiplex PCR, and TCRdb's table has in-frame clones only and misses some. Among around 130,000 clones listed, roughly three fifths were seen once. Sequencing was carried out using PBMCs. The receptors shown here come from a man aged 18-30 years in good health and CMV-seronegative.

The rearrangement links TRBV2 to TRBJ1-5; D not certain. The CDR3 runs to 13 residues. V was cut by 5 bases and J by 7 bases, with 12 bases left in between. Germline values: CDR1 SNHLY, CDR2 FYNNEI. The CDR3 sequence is CASSPGLGQPQHF. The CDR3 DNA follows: TGTGCCAGCAGTCCCGGACTTGGGCAGCCCCAGCATTTT.

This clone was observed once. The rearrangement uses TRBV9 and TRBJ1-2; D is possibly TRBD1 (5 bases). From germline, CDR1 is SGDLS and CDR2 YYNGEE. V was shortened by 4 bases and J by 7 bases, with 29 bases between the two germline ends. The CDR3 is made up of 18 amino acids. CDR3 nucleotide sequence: TGTGCCAGCAGCTCCCAATCGGGGCGGGGCCAGTTGAGGTTTGGCTACACCTTC. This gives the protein CASSSQSGRGQLRFGYTF. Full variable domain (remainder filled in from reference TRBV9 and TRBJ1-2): DSGVTQTPKHLITATGQRVTLRCSPRSGDLSVYWYQQSLDQGLQFLIQYYNGEERAKGNILERFSAQQFPDLHSELNLSSLELGDSALYFCASSSQSGRGQLRFGYTFGSGTRLTVV.

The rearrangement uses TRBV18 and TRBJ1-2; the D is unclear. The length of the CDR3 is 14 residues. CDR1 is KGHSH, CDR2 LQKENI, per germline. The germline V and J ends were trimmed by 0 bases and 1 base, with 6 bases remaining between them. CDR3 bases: TGTGCCAGCTCACCACCGGCCAGTAACTATGGCTACACCTTC. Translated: CASSPPASNYGYTF. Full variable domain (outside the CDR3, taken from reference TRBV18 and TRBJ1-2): NAGVMQNPRHLVRRRGQEARLRCSPMKGHSHVYWYRQLPEEGLKFMVYLQKENIIDESGMPKERFSAEFPKEGPSILRIQQVVRGDSAAYFCASSPPASNYGYTFGSGTRLTVV.

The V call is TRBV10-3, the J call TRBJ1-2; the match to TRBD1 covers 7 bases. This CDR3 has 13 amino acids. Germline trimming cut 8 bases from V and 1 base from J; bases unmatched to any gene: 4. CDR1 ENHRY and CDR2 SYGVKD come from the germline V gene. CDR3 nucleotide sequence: TGTGCCATCCTAGACAGGGATAACTATGGCTACACCTTC. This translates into CAILDRDNYGYTF.

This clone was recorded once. Here the CDR3 DNA reads TGTGCCAGCAGCCTAGACAGGGGACCCACAGATACGCAGTATTTT. It encodes CASSLDRGPTDTQYF. The chain links TRBV7-7 to TRBJ2-3; 8 nucleotides agree with TRBD1. Germline CDR1 SSHAT, CDR2 FNYEAQ (reference sequence). Unmatched junction bases numbered 6, after V lost 5 bases and J lost 2 bases. CDR3 size: 15 residues.

Here the CDR3 reads CASSPRQGPTYEQYF. The CDR3 bases are TGTGCCAGCAGCCCTAGACAGGGTCCGACCTACGAGCAGTACTTC. The chain combines TRBV11-2 with TRBJ2-7, with 7 bases that match TRBD1. The CDR3 sequence is 15 residues long. Germline trimming cut 5 bases from V and 2 bases from J; bases unmatched to any gene: 9. Germline V lookup: CDR1 SGHAT, CDR2 FQNNGV.

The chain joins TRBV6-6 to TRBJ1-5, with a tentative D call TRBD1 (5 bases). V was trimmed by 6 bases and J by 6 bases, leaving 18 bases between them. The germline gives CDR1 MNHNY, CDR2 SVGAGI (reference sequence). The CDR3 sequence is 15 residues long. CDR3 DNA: TGTGCCAGCAGACACCAGGGCGGTCGGAGTCAGCCCCAGCATTTT. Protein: CASRHQGGRSQPQHF.

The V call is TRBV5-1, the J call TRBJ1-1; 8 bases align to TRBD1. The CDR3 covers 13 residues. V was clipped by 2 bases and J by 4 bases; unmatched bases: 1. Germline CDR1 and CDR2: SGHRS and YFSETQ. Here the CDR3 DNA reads TGCGCCAGCAGCTTAGACAGGGGCACTGAAGCTTTCTTT. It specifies CASSLDRGTEAFF. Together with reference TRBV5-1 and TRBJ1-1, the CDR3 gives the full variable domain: KAGVTQTPRYLIKTRGQQVTLSCSPISGHRSVSWYQQTPGQGLQFLFEYFSETQRNKGNFPGRFSGRQFSNSRSEMNVSTLELGDSALYLCASSLDRGTEAFFGQGTRLTVV.

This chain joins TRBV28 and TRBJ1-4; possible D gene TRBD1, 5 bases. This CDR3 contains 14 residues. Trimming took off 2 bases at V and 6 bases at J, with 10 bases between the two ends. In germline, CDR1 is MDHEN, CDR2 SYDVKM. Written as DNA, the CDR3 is TGTGCCAGCAGTTTAGGAGGGGCTGATGAAAAACTGTTTTTT. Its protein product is CASSLGGADEKLFF.

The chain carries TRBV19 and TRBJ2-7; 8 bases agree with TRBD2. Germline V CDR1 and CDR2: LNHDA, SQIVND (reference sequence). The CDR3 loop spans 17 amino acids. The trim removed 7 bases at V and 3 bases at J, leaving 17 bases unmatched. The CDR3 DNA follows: TGTGCCAGTACTAAGGGTGTCCGAGCGGGAGACGACTACGAGCAGTACTTC. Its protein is CASTKGVRAGDDYEQYF.

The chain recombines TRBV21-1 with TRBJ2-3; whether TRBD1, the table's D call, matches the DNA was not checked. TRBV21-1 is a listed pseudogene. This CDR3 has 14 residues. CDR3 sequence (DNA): TGTGCCAGCAGCCAGGGCACTAGCACAGATACGCAGTATTTT. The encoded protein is CASSQGTSTDTQYF.

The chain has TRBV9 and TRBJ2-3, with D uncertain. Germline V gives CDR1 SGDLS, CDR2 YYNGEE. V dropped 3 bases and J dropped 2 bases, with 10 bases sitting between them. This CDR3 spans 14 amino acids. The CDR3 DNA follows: TGTGCCAGCAGCGATGGCGGCTACACAGATACGCAGTATTTT. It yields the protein CASSDGGYTDTQYF.

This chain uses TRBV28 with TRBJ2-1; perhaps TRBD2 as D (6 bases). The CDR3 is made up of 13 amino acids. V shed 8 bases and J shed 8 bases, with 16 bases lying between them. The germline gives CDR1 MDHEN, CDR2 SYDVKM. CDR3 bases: TGTGCCAGCCAACTGGAGGGTTTGCATGAGCAGTTCTTC. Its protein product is CASQLEGLHEQFF.

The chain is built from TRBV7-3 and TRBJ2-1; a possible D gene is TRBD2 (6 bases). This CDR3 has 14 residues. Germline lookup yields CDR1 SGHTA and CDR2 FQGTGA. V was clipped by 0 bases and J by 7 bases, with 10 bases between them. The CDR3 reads CASSLTGLANEQFF. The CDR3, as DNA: TGTGCCAGCAGCTTAACGGGGCTAGCGAATGAGCAGTTCTTC.

For the CDR3, the DNA is TGTGCCAGCTACAATCGGTGGTCGGGACAGCTCATCACCGGGGAGCTGTTTTTT. This codes for CASYNRWSGQLITGELFF. V usage is TRBV21-1 and J usage is TRBJ2-2; no DNA check was done on the table's D call, TRBD1. TRBV21-1 is given as a pseudogene. The CDR3 length is 18 residues.

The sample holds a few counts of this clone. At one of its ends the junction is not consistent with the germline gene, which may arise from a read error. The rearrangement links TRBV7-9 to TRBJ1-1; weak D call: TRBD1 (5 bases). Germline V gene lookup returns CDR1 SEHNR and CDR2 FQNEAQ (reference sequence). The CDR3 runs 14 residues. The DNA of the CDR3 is TGTTCCAGCAGCTGGGGGGGAAGTGACACTGAAGCTTTCTTT. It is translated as CSSSWGGSDTEAFF.

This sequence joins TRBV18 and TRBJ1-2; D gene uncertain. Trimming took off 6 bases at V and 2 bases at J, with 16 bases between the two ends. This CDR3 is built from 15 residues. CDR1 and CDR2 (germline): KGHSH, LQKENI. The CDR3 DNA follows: TGTGCCAGCTCTCCGGAGTTCCGAGGGAACTATGGCTACACCTTC. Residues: CASSPEFRGNYGYTF. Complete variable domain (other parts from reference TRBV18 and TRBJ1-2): NAGVMQNPRHLVRRRGQEARLRCSPMKGHSHVYWYRQLPEEGLKFMVYLQKENIIDESGMPKERFSAEFPKEGPSILRIQQVVRGDSAAYFCASSPEFRGNYGYTFGSGTRLTVV.

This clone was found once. CDR3 region: CSVVPRRETQYF. The CDR3 bases are TGCAGCGTTGTTCCCCGGAGGGAGACCCAGTACTTC. The V call is TRBV29-1, the J call TRBJ2-5, with a weak D call TRBD2 (5 bases). The CDR3 runs 12 residues. From germline, CDR1 is SQVTM and CDR2 ANQGSEA. V was trimmed by 4 bases and J by 5 bases, leaving 11 bases between them.

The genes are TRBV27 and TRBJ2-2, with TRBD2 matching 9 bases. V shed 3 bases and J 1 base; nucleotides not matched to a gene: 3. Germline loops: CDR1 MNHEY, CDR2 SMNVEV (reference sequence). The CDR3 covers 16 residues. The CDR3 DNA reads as TGTGCCAGCAGTTTCCGCGGGGGGGGGAACACCGGGGAGCTGTTTTTT. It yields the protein CASSFRGGGNTGELFF.

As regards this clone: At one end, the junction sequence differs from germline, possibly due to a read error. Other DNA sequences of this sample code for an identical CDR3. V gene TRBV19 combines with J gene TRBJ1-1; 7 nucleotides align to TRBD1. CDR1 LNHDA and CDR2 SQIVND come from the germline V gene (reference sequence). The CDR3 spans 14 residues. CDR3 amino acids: CASRIGGSNTEAFF. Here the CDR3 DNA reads TGTGCCAGTAGGATAGGGGGCTCGAACACTGAAGCTTTCTTT.

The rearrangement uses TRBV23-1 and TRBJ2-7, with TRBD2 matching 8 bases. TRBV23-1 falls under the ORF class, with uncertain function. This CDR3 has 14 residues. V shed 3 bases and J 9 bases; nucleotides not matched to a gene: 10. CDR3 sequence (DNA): TGCGCCAGCAGTCATTATCCGGGAGGGCCCGGGCAGTACTTC. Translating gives CASSHYPGGPGQYF.

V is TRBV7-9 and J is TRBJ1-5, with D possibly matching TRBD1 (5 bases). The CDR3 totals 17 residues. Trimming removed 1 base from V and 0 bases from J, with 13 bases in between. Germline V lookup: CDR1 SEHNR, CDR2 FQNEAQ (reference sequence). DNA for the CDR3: TGTGCCAGCAGCTTAGGGGGGGGAACTTATAGCAATCAGCCCCAGCATTTT. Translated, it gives CASSLGGGTYSNQPQHF. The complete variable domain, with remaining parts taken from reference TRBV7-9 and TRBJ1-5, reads DTGVSQNPRHKITKRGQNVTFRCDPISEHNRLYWYRQTLGQGPEFLTYFQNEAQLEKSRLLSDRFSAERPKGSFSTLEIQRTEQGDSAMYLCASSLGGGTYSNQPQHFGDGTRLSIL.

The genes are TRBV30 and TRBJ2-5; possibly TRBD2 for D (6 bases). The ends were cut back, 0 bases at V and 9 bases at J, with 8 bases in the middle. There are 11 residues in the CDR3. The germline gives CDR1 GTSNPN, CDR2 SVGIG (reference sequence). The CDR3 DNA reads TGTGCCTGGAGTGTAGGGGAGGCCCAGTACTTC. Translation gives CAWSVGEAQYF.

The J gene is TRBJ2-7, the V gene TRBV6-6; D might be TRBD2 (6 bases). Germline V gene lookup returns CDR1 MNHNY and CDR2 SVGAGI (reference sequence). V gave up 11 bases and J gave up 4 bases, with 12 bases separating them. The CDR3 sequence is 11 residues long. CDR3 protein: CAGGTRYEQYF. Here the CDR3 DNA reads TGTGCCGGAGGGACCCGTTACGAGCAGTACTTC.

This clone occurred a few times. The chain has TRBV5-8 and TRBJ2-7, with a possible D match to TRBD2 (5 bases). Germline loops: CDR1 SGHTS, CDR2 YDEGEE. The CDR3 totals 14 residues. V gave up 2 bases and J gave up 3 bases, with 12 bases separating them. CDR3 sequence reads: CASSFTQAGYEQYF. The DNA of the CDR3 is TGTGCCAGCAGCTTTACCCAGGCGGGCTACGAGCAGTACTTC.

The CDR3 coding sequence is TGTGCCACCAGCAGATTTCCCGACAAGTACGAGCAGTACTTC. Translating gives CATSRFPDKYEQYF. The chain joins TRBV15 to TRBJ2-7; no definite D call. This CDR3 is 14 amino acids long. Trimming took off 2 bases at V and 4 bases at J, with 12 bases between the two ends. Germline V gives CDR1 LNHNV, CDR2 YYDKDF (reference sequence).